The 21 T cell receptor beta chains listed next were all sequenced from one sample in a study of blood T cell repertoires in COVID-19. The method was immunoSEQ multiplex PCR; TCRdb's version includes in-frame clones alone and lacks a portion of them. The sample consists of approximately 240,000 clones, roughly 84% of them appearing once. Sequenced sample: peripheral blood. Receptors originate from a woman aged 55-69 years with acute or convalescent COVID-19.

V is TRBV7-2 and J is TRBJ2-2; 8 positions match TRBD2. CDR1 SGHTA and CDR2 FQGNSA come from the germline V gene. The V and J ends lost 1 base and 5 bases, in that order; junction bases with no gene match: 6. The CDR3 contains 16 residues. CDR3 DNA sequence: TGTGCCAGCAGCTTAGGGCTAGCGGGCCTTACCGGGGAGCTGTTTTTT. It codes for CASSLGLAGLTGELFF.

The CDR3 DNA sequence: TGTGCCAGCAGCTTCCGGGATGAGCAGTTCTTC. The encoded protein is CASSFRDEQFF. This chain links TRBV7-2 with TRBJ2-1; D remains ambiguous. CDR3 length: 11 amino acids. Germline CDR1 SGHTA, CDR2 FQGNSA. Deletions cut 3 bases from V and 8 bases from J, with 5 bases between.

The chain is built from TRBV7-9 and TRBJ1-1; 9 bases map to TRBD1. Trimming at V came to 6 bases and at J to 8 bases, leaving 10 bases not matched to a gene. The CDR3 has 14 amino acids. CDR1 is SEHNR and CDR2 is FQNEAQ in the germline V gene (reference sequence). CDR3 amino acids: CASSHPGTGSEAFF. The CDR3 DNA follows: TGTGCCAGCAGTCACCCCGGGACAGGGAGCGAAGCTTTCTTT.

This chain uses TRBV5-6 with TRBJ1-2; D unclear. Per germline, CDR1 SGHDT and CDR2 YYEEEE. The CDR3 sequence is 14 residues long. V was pared by 4 bases and J by 1 base, with 11 bases between. CDR3 nucleotide sequence: TGTGCCAGCAGCCGGAAGACTGATAACTATGGCTACACCTTC. Its translation: CASSRKTDNYGYTF.

The chain combines TRBV3-1 (or the pseudogene TRBV3-2) with TRBJ1-2; 7 bases line up with TRBD1. After removal of 4 bases from V and 2 bases from J, the junction contained 7 bases not matched to a gene. Germline CDR1 LGHDT, CDR2 YNNKEL (reference sequence). The CDR3 sequence is 15 residues long. The CDR3 here is CASSPGGQSNYGYTF. The DNA for the CDR3 is TGTGCCAGCAGCCCCGGGGGACAGAGCAACTATGGCTACACCTTC.

J is TRBJ2-2 and V is TRBV11-2, with a possible D match to TRBD2 (5 bases). This CDR3 comprises 18 residues. The V end lost 0 bases, the J end lost 4 bases, and 18 bases lay between the germline ends. Germline V CDR1 and CDR2: SGHAT, FQNNGV. The CDR3, as DNA: TGTGCCAGCAGCTTAGACAGCTGGGGAGATGGTGGCACCGGGGAGCTGTTTTTT. This encodes CASSLDSWGDGGTGELFF.

This clone occurred once. The chain couples TRBV5-1 to TRBJ2-5, with 10 positions matching TRBD2. The germline V gene encodes CDR1 SGHRS and CDR2 YFSETQ. The CDR3 covers 15 residues. The junction had 11 bases not matched to a gene; V was cut back by 7 bases and J by 5 bases. CDR3 nucleotides: TGCGCCAGCTTCCTCGGGAGCGGGGGGGCGGAGACCCAGTACTTC. Protein: CASFLGSGGAETQYF.

The V call is TRBV6-5, the J call TRBJ2-5; 8 nucleotides align to TRBD1. This CDR3 comprises 14 residues. The germline CDR1 and CDR2 sequences are MNHEY and SVGAGI. V shed 5 bases, J shed 5 bases, and the junction held 7 bases outside the gene matches. DNA for the CDR3: TGTGCCAGCAGTCCCGGACAGGGCCGGGAGACCCAGTACTTC. Translated: CASSPGQGRETQYF.

This sequence joins TRBV21-1 and TRBJ2-3; the table names TRBD2, a call not compared with the DNA. TRBV21-1 is listed as a pseudogene. This CDR3 has 14 residues. CDR3 nucleotide sequence: TGTGCCAGCAGCAGCGGGATCCCCACAGATACGCAGTATTTT. Translation gives CASSSGIPTDTQYF.

This clone has just one count. V gene TRBV19 combines with J gene TRBJ1-2, with TRBD1 matching over 7 bases. J was trimmed by 4 bases and V by 2 bases; bases with no gene match: 7. The CDR3 has 15 amino acids. Looked up from germline, CDR1 is LNHDA and CDR2 is SQIVND (reference sequence). The CDR3 reads CASSISPGTVYGYTF. As DNA, the CDR3 is TGTGCCAGTAGTATATCCCCTGGGACAGTCTATGGCTACACCTTC.

The genes are TRBV29-1 and TRBJ1-2; D is possibly TRBD1 (5 bases). Per the germline V gene, CDR1 is SQVTM and CDR2 is ANQGSEA. The CDR3 has 16 amino acids. With 4 bases removed from V and 1 base from J, the gap between germline ends came to 19 bases. The CDR3 DNA sequence: TGCAGCGTTGTGACCCGGGGGAGGCGACATAACTATGGCTACACCTTC. Its translation is CSVVTRGRRHNYGYTF.

On this clone: Mismatch with germline at one junction end may stem from a read error. The rearrangement joins TRBV18 to TRBJ1-4; maybe TRBD1 (5 bases). There are 15 residues in the CDR3. Germline V gene data show CDR1 as KGHSH and CDR2 as LQKENI. CDR3 protein: CASSAGAGTIEKLFF. The DNA for the CDR3 is TGTGCCAGCTCCGCTGGGGCAGGAACTATTGAAAAACTGTTTTTT.

This clone was found a few times. V usage is TRBV7-2 and J usage is TRBJ1-1; the D gene is possibly TRBD1 (6 bases). Per germline, CDR1 SGHTA and CDR2 FQGNSA. This CDR3 has 15 residues. V was cut by 4 bases and J by 1 base, with 13 bases left in between. The DNA of the CDR3 is TGTGCCAGCAGCTCACGGGACACTCGGAACACTGAAGCTTTCTTT. Its translation: CASSSRDTRNTEAFF. The whole variable domain, remainder taken from reference TRBV7-2 and TRBJ1-1, is GAGVSQSPSNKVTEKGKDVELRCDPISGHTALYWYRQSLGQGLEFLIYFQGNSAPDKSGLPSDRFSAERTGGSVSTLTIQRTQQEDSAVYLCASSSRDTRNTEAFFGQGTRLTVV.

The genes are TRBV6-5 and TRBJ1-5; 7 bases agree with TRBD1. V lost 6 bases, J lost 2 bases, and 7 bases stayed unmatched. Germline lookup yields CDR1 MNHEY and CDR2 SVGAGI. The CDR3 sequence is 15 residues long. The CDR3 sequence is CASRRQGGGNQPQHF. The CDR3 DNA reads as TGTGCCAGCAGACGGCAGGGGGGAGGCAATCAGCCCCAGCATTTT.

This chain connects TRBV5-4 to TRBJ2-3, with 7 bases identical to TRBD2. Germline CDR1 and CDR2: SGHNT and YYREEE (reference sequence). This CDR3 has 14 residues. V lost 3 bases to trimming and J lost 3 bases; unmatched junction nucleotides: 4. The CDR3 nucleotides are TGTGCCAGCAGCTCGGGGGGTATAACAGATACGCAGTATTTT. Its translation: CASSSGGITDTQYF.

V is TRBV5-1 and J is TRBJ1-1; D gene unclear. Germline V lookup: CDR1 SGHRS, CDR2 YFSETQ. V lost 5 bases, J lost 5 bases, and 16 bases lay in between. The CDR3 loop spans 14 amino acids. For the CDR3, the DNA is TGCGCCAGCAGGGTCGGGGTCGATCGGACTGAAGCTTTCTTT. Translated: CASRVGVDRTEAFF.

The genes are TRBV5-6 and TRBJ1-1; weak D call: TRBD1 (6 bases). Germline CDR1 and CDR2: SGHDT and YYEEEE. The CDR3 has 14 residues. The V end lost 1 base, the J end lost 4 bases, and 11 bases lay between the germline ends. This CDR3 is CASSLLGAGTEAFF. CDR3 coding DNA: TGTGCCAGCAGCTTGCTGGGGGCAGGCACTGAAGCTTTCTTT.

V and J are TRBV29-1 and TRBJ1-1; 7 bases line up with TRBD1. After removal of 6 bases from V and 3 bases from J, the junction contained 13 bases not matched to a gene. The CDR3 is 15 amino acids. CDR1 is SQVTM and CDR2 is ANQGSEA in the germline V gene. The CDR3 loop is CSVTAQGGSDTEAFF. CDR3 nucleotides: TGCAGCGTCACCGCCCAGGGGGGATCGGACACTGAAGCTTTCTTT.

The chain couples TRBV4-2 to TRBJ1-1; D not certain. Looked up from germline, CDR1 is LGHNA and CDR2 is YNFKEQ. The V gene lost 3 bases and the J gene lost 1 base, with 6 bases spanning the gap. There are 13 residues in the CDR3. For the CDR3, the DNA is TGTGCCAGCAGCCATCCCAAGAACACTGAAGCTTTCTTT. It translates to CASSHPKNTEAFF.

The V gene is TRBV30, the J gene TRBJ1-2; 7 bases map to TRBD1. The CDR3 covers 14 residues. Germline CDR1 is GTSNPN and CDR2 is SVGIG (reference sequence). Unmatched junction bases numbered 7, after V lost 4 bases and J lost 2 bases. The CDR3 loop is CAWNSGQANYGYTF. As DNA, the CDR3 is TGTGCCTGGAACTCTGGACAGGCAAACTATGGCTACACCTTC.

This rearrangement joins TRBV5-4 to TRBJ1-2; the match to TRBD1 covers 10 bases. The V gene's germline CDR1 is SGHNT and CDR2 YYREEE (reference sequence). The CDR3 covers 14 residues. J lost 5 bases, V lost 4 bases, and 5 bases had no gene match. The CDR3 loop reads CASSPGQGTYGYTF. The DNA for the CDR3 is TGTGCCAGCAGCCCGGGACAGGGGACTTATGGCTACACCTTC.